These 9 T cell receptor beta chains share one sample of origin, sequenced in a study of CD8+CD57+ T cells in acquired aplastic anemia. Genomic DNA, the template, was used for profiling of the TCR beta VDJ and CDR3. TCRdb recomputed calls from the reads with MiXCR, one row per CDR3 protein. The table records some 280,000 distinct CDR3 sequences, 56% of them present only once. The sequenced sample was sorted CD4+, CD8+, or CD8+CD57+ T cells (not recorded which) from PBMCs. Source of these receptors: a human donor with severe aplastic anemia or a healthy control (not recorded which).

In regard to this clonotype: At one boundary the junction diverges from the germline segment, which might be a read error. The chain recombines TRBV20-1 with TRBJ2-7, with TRBD2 matching 9 bases. From germline, CDR1 is DFQATT and CDR2 SNEGSKA (reference sequence). The CDR3 sequence is 15 residues long. The CDR3 protein is CSARPLGGRAGERYF. In DNA, the CDR3 is TGCAGTGCTAGGCCCCTAGGCGGGAGGGCAGGTGAGCGGTACTTC.

This clonotype has at least ten counts. The J gene is TRBJ1-2, the V gene TRBV20-1; D gene uncertain. The CDR3 extends over 13 amino acids. Trimming stripped 4 bases from V and 3 bases from J, with 12 bases between. Germline values: CDR1 DFQATT, CDR2 SNEGSKA (reference sequence). The CDR3 region is CSANSGYYYGYTF. The DNA for the CDR3 is TGCAGTGCTAACTCGGGTTATTACTATGGCTACACCTTC.

This clonotype was found many times. The chain employs TRBV12-3 or TRBV12-4 and TRBJ2-1, with D perhaps being TRBD1 or TRBD2 (6 bases each). The CDR3 spans 15 residues. V was cut by 2 bases and J by 4 bases, with 12 bases left in between. The CDR3 DNA sequence: TGTGCCAGCAGTTTAATGGGGGGCTCATACAATGAGCAGTTCTTC. It encodes CASSLMGGSYNEQFF.

This chain uses TRBV20-1 with TRBJ2-1; 8 bases fit TRBD2. Germline V gene data show CDR1 as DFQATT and CDR2 as SNEGSKA (reference sequence). The CDR3 has 16 residues. The trim removed 0 bases at V and 5 bases at J, leaving 9 bases unmatched. CDR3 sequence: CSARDPLRGDNNEQFF. CDR3 bases: TGCAGTGCTAGAGATCCCTTGCGGGGGGACAACAATGAGCAGTTCTTC.

This clonotype was counted between two and nine times. The rearrangement joins TRBV7-8 to TRBJ1-2; 7 bases match TRBD1. The germline V gene has CDR1 SGHVS and CDR2 FQNEAQ. The V and J ends lost 4 bases and 3 bases, in that order; junction bases with no gene match: 8. CDR3 length: 15 amino acids. CDR3 DNA: TGTGCCAGCAGCTCTGGGACAGCGAACCACTATGGCTACACCTTC. It is translated as CASSSGTANHYGYTF.

The chain has TRBV2 and TRBJ2-3; 7 bases match TRBD2. Germline loops: CDR1 SNHLY, CDR2 FYNNEI. The CDR3 has 17 amino acids. V was pared by 5 bases and J by 4 bases, with 15 bases of the junction left unmatched. The CDR3 region is CASSPSRGGVGADTQYF. CDR3 nucleotides: TGTGCCAGCAGTCCATCACGCGGGGGTGTCGGCGCAGATACGCAGTATTTT. The entire variable domain, with the rest obtained from reference TRBV2 and TRBJ2-3, is as follows: EPEVTQTPSHQVTQMGQEVILRCVPISNHLYFYWYRQILGQKVEFLVSFYNNEISEKSEIFDDQFSVERPDGSNFTLKIRSTKLEDSAMYFCASSPSRGGVGADTQYFGPGTRLTVL.

The table lists this clonotype with a few counts. The chain employs TRBV6-5 and TRBJ2-3; D may correspond to TRBD1 or TRBD2 (5 bases each). V lost 0 bases to trimming and J lost 2 bases, with 21 bases between them. From germline, CDR1 is MNHEY and CDR2 SVGAGI. This CDR3 has 19 amino acids. The CDR3 region is CASSYSNVLWGSNTDTQYF. In nucleotides, the CDR3 is TGTGCCAGCAGTTACTCGAACGTACTTTGGGGGTCTAACACAGATACGCAGTATTTT.

This clonotype was seen more than once but under ten times. The chain is built from TRBV15 and TRBJ2-1; TRBD1 aligns across 8 bases. Germline CDR1 is LNHNV and CDR2 is YYDKDF (reference sequence). CDR3 length: 16 amino acids. The J segment lost 3 bases and the V segment lost 1 base, leaving 5 bases of the junction unmatched. CDR3: CATSRVSGGGYNEQFF. CDR3 DNA: TGTGCCACCAGCAGAGTTTCAGGGGGCGGCTACAATGAGCAGTTCTTC.

This clonotype was seen ten or more times. The J gene is TRBJ1-3, the V gene TRBV25-1, with 7 bases lining up with TRBD1. The CDR3 is 16 residues long. Germline CDR1 MGHDK, CDR2 SYGVNS. With V trimmed by 6 bases and J by 3 bases, 11 bases remained unmatched. The CDR3 DNA reads as TGTGCCAGCAGCGATACTCAGGGGGAGGGTGGAAACACCATATATTTT. As protein: CASSDTQGEGGNTIYF.